This T cell receptor beta chain comes out of a study of shared clonotypes between healthy human individuals. V gave up 5 bases and J gave up 6 bases, with 11 bases separating them. This CDR3 region has 14 residues. Germline CDR1 SEHNR, CDR2 FQNEAQ (reference sequence). Some clones are missing from TCRdb's copy, which holds only in-frame ones; the method was immunoSEQ multiplex PCR. The table lists some 2,000,000 clones, 90% to 95% of them singletons. The TCR was taken from a man aged 18 to 30 in good health. The chain recombines TRBV7-9 with TRBJ1-6, with D possibly TRBD1 on 5 matching bases. The sequenced sample was naive CD4+ T cells sorted from blood. Subset reported: CD45RA+ positively selected. CDR3 sequence (DNA): TGTGCCAGCAGCACGACCGGGGGTAATTCACCCCTCCACTTT. Translated, it gives CASSTTGGNSPLHF. Filled out from reference TRBV7-9 and TRBJ1-6, the complete variable domain reads DTGVSQNPRHKITKRGQNVTFRCDPISEHNRLYWYRQTLGQGPEFLTYFQNEAQLEKSRLLSDRFSAERPKGSFSTLEIQRTEQGDSAMYLCASSTTGGNSPLHFGNGTRLTVT.